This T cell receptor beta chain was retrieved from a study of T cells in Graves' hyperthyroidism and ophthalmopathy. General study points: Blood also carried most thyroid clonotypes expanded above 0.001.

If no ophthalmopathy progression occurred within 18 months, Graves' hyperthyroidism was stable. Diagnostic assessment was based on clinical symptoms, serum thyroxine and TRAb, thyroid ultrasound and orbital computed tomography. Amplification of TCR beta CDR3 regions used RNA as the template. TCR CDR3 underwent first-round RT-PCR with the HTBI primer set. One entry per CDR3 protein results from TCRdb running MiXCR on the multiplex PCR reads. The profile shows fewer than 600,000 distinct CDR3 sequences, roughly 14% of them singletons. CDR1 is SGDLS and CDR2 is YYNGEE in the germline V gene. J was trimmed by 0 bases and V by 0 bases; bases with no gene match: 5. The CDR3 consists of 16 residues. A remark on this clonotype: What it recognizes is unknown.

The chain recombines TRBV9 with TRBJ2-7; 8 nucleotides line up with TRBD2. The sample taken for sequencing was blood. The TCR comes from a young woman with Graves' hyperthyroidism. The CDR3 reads CASSVGREVLSYEQYF. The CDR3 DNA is TGTGCCAGCAGCGTAGGGCGGGAGGTCCTCTCCTACGAGCAGTACTTC.